Below, 26 T cell receptor beta chains from the same sample are listed, as sequenced in a study of response to subunit inactivated influenza vaccine. From the RT-PCR reads, TCRdb called clonotypes with MiXCR, one entry per CDR3 protein. The sample holds roughly 500,000 distinct CDR3 sequences, 20% to 25% seen once. This sample also appeared in a second study, on T cells expressing NK-cell markers. That work states: Template switching by 5'RACE with UMIs generated the TCR beta cDNA.

Sequenced here: CD4+ T cells sorted from PBMCs, sampled about 11 days after vaccination. All receptors derive from a man in his forties or fifties who received an inactivated influenza vaccine.

V is TRBV7-9 and J is TRBJ2-5; no clear D gene. This CDR3 region has 17 residues. Germline V CDR1 and CDR2: SEHNR, FQNEAQ (reference sequence). Trimming pared 3 bases from V and 3 bases from J, leaving 20 bases between. The CDR3 DNA sequence: TGTGCCAGCAGCTTTAGAAGAGAGACCTTAACCAAAGAGACCCAGTACTTC. Translated, it gives CASSFRRETLTKETQYF.

This clonotype came up a few times. This sequence joins TRBV7-2 and TRBJ2-3, with TRBD2 identical over 14 bases. This CDR3 region has 16 residues. Trimming took 5 bases from V and 1 from J; bases not matched to a gene: 2. Germline V gene lookup returns CDR1 SGHTA and CDR2 FQGNSA. CDR3 bases: TGTGCCAGCAGCAAGACTAGCGGGGGGGGCACAGATACGCAGTATTTT. Its protein product is CASSKTSGGGTDTQYF.

This clonotype was seen more than once but under ten times. The J gene is TRBJ1-4, the V gene TRBV2, with 8 bases aligning to TRBD1. V lost 6 bases and J lost 11; bases outside the gene matches: 11. Germline CDR1 SNHLY, CDR2 FYNNEI. The CDR3 is made up of 14 amino acids. This CDR3 reads CASRTAGQVPKLFF. CDR3 in DNA: TGTGCCAGCAGGACAGCGGGACAGGTGCCGAAACTGTTTTTT.

The chain couples TRBV9 to TRBJ2-5; tentatively, D is TRBD2 (5 bases). The germline CDR1 and CDR2 sequences are SGDLS and YYNGEE. V was pared by 4 bases and J by 5 bases, with 15 bases between. The CDR3 runs 14 residues. The CDR3, as DNA: TGTGCCAGCAGCCGCGAGGGCATGGGGGAGACCCAGTACTTC. Amino acid sequence: CASSREGMGETQYF.

This clonotype has a handful of counts. In DNA form, the CDR3 reads TGTGCCAGCAGCCCAAGACTAGCGGGAGTGACGGTGCAGTACTTC. It yields the protein CASSPRLAGVTVQYF. V usage is TRBV7-2 and J usage is TRBJ2-7, with TRBD2 matching over 12 bases. Trimming removed 5 bases from V and 9 bases from J; junction bases left unmatched: 11. In germline, CDR1 is SGHTA, CDR2 FQGNSA. The CDR3 is made up of 15 amino acids. Complete variable domain (other parts from reference TRBV7-2 and TRBJ2-7): GAGVSQSPSNKVTEKGKDVELRCDPISGHTALYWYRQSLGQGLEFLIYFQGNSAPDKSGLPSDRFSAERTGGSVSTLTIQRTQQEDSAVYLCASSPRLAGVTVQYFGPGTRLTVT.

This rearrangement joins TRBV7-2 to TRBJ2-7; 10 positions match TRBD2. Germline V gene sequence: CDR1 SGHTA, CDR2 FQGNSA. This CDR3 contains 16 residues. The V and J ends lost 1 base and 3 bases, in that order; junction bases with no gene match: 6. Written as DNA, the CDR3 is TGTGCCAGCAGCTTAGGCGCTAGCGGGGGACTCTACGAGCAGTACTTC. Its protein is CASSLGASGGLYEQYF.

This clonotype was counted between two and nine times. The chain carries TRBV28 and TRBJ1-4; possibly TRBD1 for D (6 bases). Trimming pared 4 bases from V and 1 base from J, leaving 7 bases between. CDR1 is MDHEN, CDR2 SYDVKM, per germline. This CDR3 region has 14 residues. The CDR3 sequence is CASSWTVTNEKLFF. The CDR3 DNA is TGTGCCAGCAGTTGGACAGTAACTAATGAAAAACTGTTTTTT.

This clonotype appeared many times. V gene TRBV10-3 combines with J gene TRBJ2-5; D is uncertain. Germline V lookup: CDR1 ENHRY, CDR2 SYGVKD. The CDR3 is made up of 13 amino acids. The ends were cut back, 5 bases at V and 4 bases at J, with 11 bases in the middle. The CDR3 loop reads CAISRYGSETQYF. The CDR3 coding sequence is TGTGCCATCAGTCGTTACGGGTCAGAGACCCAGTACTTC.

A few counts support this clonotype. The rearrangement joins TRBV7-2 to TRBJ2-2; D perhaps matches TRBD1 (6 bases). Germline V gene data show CDR1 as SGHTA and CDR2 as FQGNSA. The CDR3 length is 14 residues. V lost 3 bases to trimming and J lost 5 bases, with 10 bases between them. In DNA, the CDR3 is TGTGCCAGCAGCTTCCAGCAGGGGACCGGGGAGCTGTTTTTT. This translates into CASSFQQGTGELFF. Complete variable domain (other parts from reference TRBV7-2 and TRBJ2-2): GAGVSQSPSNKVTEKGKDVELRCDPISGHTALYWYRQSLGQGLEFLIYFQGNSAPDKSGLPSDRFSAERTGGSVSTLTIQRTQQEDSAVYLCASSFQQGTGELFFGEGSRLTVL.

A few counts support this clonotype. This chain links TRBV7-3 with TRBJ2-5, with 7 bases that match TRBD1. J gave up 4 bases and V 3 bases, and 11 bases lay outside the gene matches. Germline values: CDR1 SGHTA, CDR2 FQGTGA. The CDR3 runs to 16 residues. CDR3 sequence (DNA): TGTGCCAGCAGCTTTGGCAACAGGGGTGCGGGAGAGACCCAGTACTTC. This sequence encodes CASSFGNRGAGETQYF.

A few counts support this clonotype. The chain employs TRBV5-6 and TRBJ2-7; TRBD2 aligns across 8 bases. CDR1 is SGHDT, CDR2 YYEEEE, per germline. The CDR3 runs to 17 residues. After removal of 4 bases from V and 2 bases from J, the junction contained 14 bases not matched to a gene. The CDR3 loop is CASSPRLGTRATYEQYF. DNA of the CDR3: TGTGCCAGCAGCCCACGCCTCGGGACTAGGGCAACCTACGAGCAGTACTTC.

This clonotype was counted once. The chain is built from TRBV27 and TRBJ2-2, with a tentative D call TRBD2 (7 bases). Deletions cut 3 bases from V and 5 bases from J, with 16 bases between. This CDR3 comprises 16 residues. Germline CDR1 is MNHEY and CDR2 is SMNVEV (reference sequence). The CDR3 protein is CASSFVVRGRTGELFF. The CDR3 bases are TGTGCCAGCAGTTTTGTGGTGCGGGGGCGAACCGGGGAGCTGTTTTTT.

This chain connects TRBV7-9 to TRBJ2-3; 10 bases align to TRBD2. This CDR3 region has 16 residues. CDR1 and CDR2 (germline): SEHNR, FQNEAQ (reference sequence). After removal of 1 base from V and 4 bases from J, the junction contained 5 bases not matched to a gene. CDR3 region: CASSLGASGSADTQYF. The CDR3 nucleotides read TGTGCCAGCAGCTTAGGGGCTAGCGGGAGTGCAGATACGCAGTATTTT. Looking up the rest from reference TRBV7-9 and TRBJ2-3 gives the full variable domain: DTGVSQNPRHKITKRGQNVTFRCDPISEHNRLYWYRQTLGQGPEFLTYFQNEAQLEKSRLLSDRFSAERPKGSFSTLEIQRTEQGDSAMYLCASSLGASGSADTQYFGPGTRLTVL.

This clonotype showed up just a few times. J is TRBJ1-1 and V is TRBV12-3 or TRBV12-4; 7 bases fit TRBD1. After removal of 1 base from V and 8 bases from J, the junction contained 4 bases not matched to a gene. The CDR3 consists of 13 residues. The CDR3 region is CASSLGGRGEAFF. CDR3 sequence (DNA): TGTGCCAGCAGTTTAGGTGGCAGGGGGGAAGCTTTCTTT.

This sequence joins TRBV4-2 and TRBJ2-7; 7 positions agree with TRBD1. Germline trimming cut 4 bases from V and 6 bases from J; bases unmatched to any gene: 9. CDR1 LGHNA and CDR2 YNFKEQ come from the germline V gene. The CDR3 sequence is 14 residues long. The CDR3: CASSPIKGAGEQYF. Written as DNA, the CDR3 is TGTGCCAGCAGCCCGATTAAGGGGGCTGGCGAGCAGTACTTC.

The genes are TRBV28 and TRBJ2-7, with TRBD1 matching 7 bases. CDR3 length: 13 residues. V dropped 8 bases and J dropped 1; count of bases not matched to a gene: 5. Germline assignment: CDR1 MDHEN and CDR2 SYDVKM. CDR3 loop: CASEGQKSYEQYF. CDR3 DNA sequence: TGTGCCAGCGAGGGACAGAAATCCTACGAGCAGTACTTC. Complete variable domain (other parts from reference TRBV28 and TRBJ2-7): DVKVTQSSRYLVKRTGEKVFLECVQDMDHENMFWYRQDPGLGLRLIYFSYDVKMKEKGDIPEGYSVSREKKERFSLILESASTNQTSMYLCASEGQKSYEQYFGPGTRLTVT.

The J gene is TRBJ2-6, the V gene TRBV5-5; 8 bases are a match to TRBD1. Per the germline V gene, CDR1 is SGHKS and CDR2 is YYEKEE (reference sequence). V lost 4 bases to trimming and J lost 5 bases; unmatched junction nucleotides: 11. The CDR3 has 17 residues. The CDR3: CASSAGTGSGRANVLTF. In DNA form, the CDR3 reads TGTGCCAGCAGCGCGGGGACAGGTTCTGGAAGGGCCAACGTCCTGACTTTC.

Only a few counts were recorded for this clonotype. The chain combines TRBV5-1 with TRBJ1-1; D not resolved. The germline gives CDR1 SGHRS, CDR2 YFSETQ. V was trimmed by 0 bases and J by 4 bases, leaving 10 bases between them. The CDR3 has 14 amino acids. For the CDR3, the DNA is TGCGCCAGCAGCTTGGGGCGGGGTCTCACTGAAGCTTTCTTT. Translation: CASSLGRGLTEAFF.

This clonotype was seen a few times. This chain uses TRBV7-9 with TRBJ2-1; unclear D gene. V was clipped by 4 bases and J by 8 bases, with 18 bases between them. Germline CDR1 reads SEHNR; CDR2 reads FQNEAQ (reference sequence). The CDR3 runs 15 residues. CDR3 DNA: TGTGCCAGCAGCTCCAGTGTACTACTTTTGGATGAGCAGTTCTTC. Translated, it gives CASSSSVLLLDEQFF.

As for this clonotype: One end of the junction does not line up with germline, which may come from a read error. The DNA for the CDR3 is TGTAGCGCCGTGGGTCTGGAGAACACTGAAGCTTTCTTT. The encoded protein is CSAVGLENTEAFF. This chain connects TRBV29-1 to TRBJ1-1; D is unresolved. There are 13 residues in the CDR3. From germline, CDR1 is SQVTM and CDR2 ANQGSEA.

This clonotype was picked up a small number of times. J is TRBJ2-1 and V is TRBV20-1; D is uncertain. The V gene lost 3 bases and the J gene lost 8 bases, with 8 bases spanning the gap. The CDR3 loop spans 11 amino acids. Germline V lookup: CDR1 DFQATT, CDR2 SNEGSKA (reference sequence). The CDR3 reads CSASRTHEQFF. CDR3 in DNA: TGCAGTGCTAGTCGGACCCATGAGCAGTTCTTC.

The chain couples TRBV11-1 to TRBJ2-2; 10 bases are a match to TRBD1. This CDR3 has 18 residues. V dropped 6 bases and J dropped 6; count of bases not matched to a gene: 16. The germline gives CDR1 SGHAT, CDR2 FQDESV (reference sequence). The DNA of the CDR3 is TGTGCCAGCAGGCCCCCCTTAGGGACAGGGGATTTGCCCGGGGAGCTGTTTTTT. Translating gives CASRPPLGTGDLPGELFF.

The chain employs TRBV23-1 and TRBJ2-7, with TRBD1 matching over 7 bases. TRBV23-1 is flagged as an ORF with uncertain function. V lost 7 bases and J lost 2; bases outside the gene matches: 11. There are 15 residues in the CDR3. CDR3 sequence: CASNPTGQITYEQYF. Written as DNA, the CDR3 is TGCGCCAGCAATCCGACAGGGCAGATCACCTACGAGCAGTACTTC.

The rearrangement joins TRBV12-3 or TRBV12-4 to TRBJ1-1; D is undetermined. Trimming pared 2 bases from V and 5 bases from J, leaving 12 bases between. The CDR3 sequence is 14 residues long. CDR3 residues: CASSLLGRGTEAFF. CDR3 nucleotide sequence: TGTGCCAGCAGTTTATTAGGGAGAGGTACTGAAGCTTTCTTT.

In its sample, this clonotype was seen a few times. The chain is built from TRBV15 and TRBJ1-1; the D gene is possibly TRBD1 (6 bases). V was shortened by 3 bases and J by 1 base, with 12 bases between the two germline ends. From germline, CDR1 is LNHNV and CDR2 YYDKDF (reference sequence). The CDR3 runs 15 residues. The CDR3 nucleotides read TGTGCCACCAGCAGCACCGGGACAAGGAACACTGAAGCTTTCTTT. Translating it yields CATSSTGTRNTEAFF.

This clonotype was counted at least ten times. The rearrangement joins TRBV19 to TRBJ1-1, with D perhaps matching TRBD1 (6 bases). CDR1 LNHDA and CDR2 SQIVND come from the germline V gene (reference sequence). The V and J ends lost 3 bases and 5 bases respectively, with 13 bases between them. The CDR3 is 14 residues long. CDR3 in amino acids: CASSIRGAETEAFF. For the CDR3, the DNA is TGTGCCAGTAGTATCCGGGGGGCTGAGACTGAAGCTTTCTTT.